This T cell receptor (beta chain) originates from a study of T-cell reconstitution after alpha-beta-depleted transplantation in children. General study findings and limits: In some patients, recipient T cells and intrathymic progenitors surviving conditioning explained high day-60 diversity.

A library of TCRbeta sequences, prepared with unique molecular identifiers, was generated. TCRdb reanalysed the PCR reads using MiXCR and keeps one entry per CDR3 protein. Here the sample spans 600,000 to 700,000 distinct CDR3 sequences, less than 15% being singletons. CDR1 and CDR2 from the germline V gene are SGHRS and YFSETQ. The CDR3 extends over 16 amino acids. The V and J ends lost 5 bases and 4 bases, in that order; junction bases with no gene match: 7. This clonotype appeared a few times. The target antigen is unknown. The input for sequencing was PBMCs, taken before TCRalphabeta/CD19-depleted stem cell transplant. The V gene is TRBV5-1, the J gene TRBJ2-3; 13 bases are shared with TRBD2. This receptor was obtained from a girl aged 2-10 years with congenital amegakaryocytic thrombocytopenia, due to receive a stem cell transplant. CDR3 sequence (DNA): TGCGCCAGCAGACTAGCGGGAGGGCCTAACGCAGATACGCAGTATTTT. This codes for CASRLAGGPNADTQYF.